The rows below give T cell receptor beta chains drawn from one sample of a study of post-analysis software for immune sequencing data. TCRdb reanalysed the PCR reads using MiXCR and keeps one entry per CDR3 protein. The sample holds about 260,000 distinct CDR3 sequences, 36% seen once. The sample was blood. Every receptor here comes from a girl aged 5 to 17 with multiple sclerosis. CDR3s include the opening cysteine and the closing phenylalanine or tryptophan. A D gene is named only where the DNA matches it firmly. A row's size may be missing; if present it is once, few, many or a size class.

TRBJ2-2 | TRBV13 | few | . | TGTGCCAGCAGCCGACAGGATCGTAGGCAGACTGGCACCGGGGAGCTGTTTTTT | CASSRQDRRQTGTGELFF
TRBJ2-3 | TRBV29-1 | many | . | TGCAGCGTCTTAGCAAGCACAGATACGCAGTATTTT | CSVLASTDTQYF
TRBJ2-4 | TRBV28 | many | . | TGTGCCAGCAGTTCGGGAGCACTACTAGCCAAAAACATTCAGTACTTC | CASSSGALLAKNIQYF
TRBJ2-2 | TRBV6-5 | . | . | TGTGCCAGCAGACCGGACATTTTCACCGGGGAGCTGTTTTTT | CASRPDIFTGELFF
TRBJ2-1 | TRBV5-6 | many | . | TGTGCCAGCAGCTTGCCCGGGGGTTACAATGAGCAGTTCTTC | CASSLPGGYNEQFF
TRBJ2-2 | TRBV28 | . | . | TGTGCCAGCAGCCCGGGACCCAGGTTGATGGGCACCGGGGAGCTGTTTTTT | CASSPGPRLMGTGELFF
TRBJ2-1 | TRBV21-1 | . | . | TGTGCCAGCAGCAAATATCCCCTTAGCTCCTACAATGAGCAGTTCTTC | CASSKYPLSSYNEQFF
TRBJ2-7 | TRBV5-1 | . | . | TGCGCCAGCAGCGTCGGGCACTACGAGCAGTACTTC | CASSVGHYEQYF
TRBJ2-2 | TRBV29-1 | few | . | TGCAGCGTGAAGGGCCCGCAGACCGGGGAGCTGTTTTTT | CSVKGPQTGELFF
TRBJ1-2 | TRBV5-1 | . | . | TGCGCCAGTTCACAGGGTTGGGACTATGGCTACACCTTC | CASSQGWDYGYTF
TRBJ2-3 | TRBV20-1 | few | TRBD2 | TGCAGTGCTAGGACTAGCGGGATCACAGATACGCAGTATTTT | CSARTSGITDTQYF
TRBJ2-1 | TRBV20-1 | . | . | TGCAGTGCTCCTCGCCGGGATTTCCACAATGAGCAGTTCTTC | CSAPRRDFHNEQFF
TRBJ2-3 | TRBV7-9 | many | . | TGTGCCAGCAGCCCTAGGTCGGTAGTGGCGCAGTATTTT | CASSPRSVVAQYF
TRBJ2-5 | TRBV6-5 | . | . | TGTGCCAGCAACCCGGCAGGATCCAAAGAGACCCAGTACTTC | CASNPAGSKETQYF
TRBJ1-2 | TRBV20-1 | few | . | TGCAGTGCACCCCCTGATGGGGCGTATGGCTACACCTTC | CSAPPDGAYGYTF
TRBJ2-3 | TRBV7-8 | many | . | TGTGCCAGCAGCTTAGTTGGTCAGCCGGCCGGCAACACAGATACGCAGTATTTT | CASSLVGQPAGNTDTQYF
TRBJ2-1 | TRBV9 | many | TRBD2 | TGTGCCAGCAGCGTCCGACTAGCGGGTGGGTACAATGAGCAGTTCTTC | CASSVRLAGGYNEQFF
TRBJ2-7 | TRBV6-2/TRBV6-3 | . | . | TGTGCCAGCGGACACTCATACGAGCAGTACTTC | CASGHSYEQYF
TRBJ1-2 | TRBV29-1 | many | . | TGCAGCGTTGGGGGGGTCAGCTATGGCTACACCTTC | CSVGGVSYGYTF
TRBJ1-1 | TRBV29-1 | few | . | TGCAGCGGTCGCAGGGTTTCGGTGAACACTGAAGCTTTCTTT | CSGRRVSVNTEAFF
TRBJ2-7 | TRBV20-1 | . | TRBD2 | TGCAGTGCTAACTGGGCGGGAGCCTCCTACAATGAGCAGTACTTC | CSANWAGASYNEQYF
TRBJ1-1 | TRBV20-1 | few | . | TGCAGTGCAAGCGACCGTAACACTGAAGCTTTCTTT | CSASDRNTEAFF